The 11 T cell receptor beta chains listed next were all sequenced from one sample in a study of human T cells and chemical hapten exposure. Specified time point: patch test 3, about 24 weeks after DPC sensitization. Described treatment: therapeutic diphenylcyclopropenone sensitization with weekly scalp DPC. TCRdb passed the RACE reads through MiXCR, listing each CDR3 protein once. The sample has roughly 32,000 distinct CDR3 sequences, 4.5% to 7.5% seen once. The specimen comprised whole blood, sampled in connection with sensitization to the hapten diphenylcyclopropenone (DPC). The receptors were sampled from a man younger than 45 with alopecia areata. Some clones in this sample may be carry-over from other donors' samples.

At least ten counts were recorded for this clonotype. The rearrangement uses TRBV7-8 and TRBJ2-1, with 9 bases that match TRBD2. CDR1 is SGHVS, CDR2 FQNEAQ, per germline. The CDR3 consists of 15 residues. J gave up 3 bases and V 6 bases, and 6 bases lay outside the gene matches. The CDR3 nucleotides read TGTGCCAGCAGACGAAGCGGGGGGAACTACAATGAGCAGTTCTTC. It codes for CASRRSGGNYNEQFF.

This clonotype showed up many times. The CDR3 DNA is TGCAGTGCTAGAGAATCGCGGGGGGAAGATACGCAGTATTTT. Translating gives CSARESRGEDTQYF. This chain uses TRBV20-1 with TRBJ2-3; 8 bases match TRBD2. Per the germline V gene, CDR1 is DFQATT and CDR2 is SNEGSKA (reference sequence). Trimming at V came to 0 bases and at J to 5 bases, leaving 4 bases not matched to a gene. The CDR3 is 14 amino acids.

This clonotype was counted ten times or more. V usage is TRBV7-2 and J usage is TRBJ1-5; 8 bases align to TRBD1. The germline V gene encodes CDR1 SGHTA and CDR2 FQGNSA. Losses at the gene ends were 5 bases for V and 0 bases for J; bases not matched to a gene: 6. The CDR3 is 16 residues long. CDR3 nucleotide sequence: TGTGCCAGCAGCCCCGGGACAGGATATAGCAATCAGCCCCAGCATTTT. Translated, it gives CASSPGTGYSNQPQHF.

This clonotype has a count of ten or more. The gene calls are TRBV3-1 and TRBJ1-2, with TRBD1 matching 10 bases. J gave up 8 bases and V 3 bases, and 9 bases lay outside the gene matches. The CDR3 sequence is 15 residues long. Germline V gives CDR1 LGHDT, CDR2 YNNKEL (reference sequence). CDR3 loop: CASSQKTGGAGGYTF. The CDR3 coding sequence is TGTGCCAGCAGCCAGAAGACAGGGGGCGCGGGAGGCTACACCTTC.

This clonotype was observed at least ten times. The CDR3 nucleotides are TGTGCCAGCAGCCCGAAGTGGCAAGAGACCCAGTACTTC. Its protein is CASSPKWQETQYF. The rearrangement joins TRBV11-3 to TRBJ2-5; D not resolved. Per germline, CDR1 SGHNT and CDR2 YENEEA. The CDR3 is 13 residues long. V lost 5 bases and J 2 bases, leaving 9 bases between the germline ends.

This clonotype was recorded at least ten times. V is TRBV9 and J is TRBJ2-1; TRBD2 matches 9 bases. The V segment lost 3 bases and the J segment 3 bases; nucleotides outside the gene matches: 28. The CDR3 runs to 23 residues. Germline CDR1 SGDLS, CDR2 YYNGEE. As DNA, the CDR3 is TGTGCCAGCAGCGAGCCCAGACTAGCGGTGGCTACAATGAGTGGCGGTGGCTACAATGAGCAGTTCTTC. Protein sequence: CASSEPRLAVATMSGGGYNEQFF. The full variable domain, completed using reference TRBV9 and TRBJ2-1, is DSGVTQTPKHLITATGQRVTLRCSPRSGDLSVYWYQQSLDQGLQFLIQYYNGEERAKGNILERFSAQQFPDLHSELNLSSLELGDSALYFCASSEPRLAVATMSGGGYNEQFFGPGTRLTVL.

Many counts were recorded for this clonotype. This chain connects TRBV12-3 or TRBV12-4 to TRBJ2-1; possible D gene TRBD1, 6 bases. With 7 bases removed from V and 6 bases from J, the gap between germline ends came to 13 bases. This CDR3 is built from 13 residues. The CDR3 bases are TGTGCCAGCAAAGAGGGGGAGCGCAATGAGCAGTTCTTC. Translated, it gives CASKEGERNEQFF.

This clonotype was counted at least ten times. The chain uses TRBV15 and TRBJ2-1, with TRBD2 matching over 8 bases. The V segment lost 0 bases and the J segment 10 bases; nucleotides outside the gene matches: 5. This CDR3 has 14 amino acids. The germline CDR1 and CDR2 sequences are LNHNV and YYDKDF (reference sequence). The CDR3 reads CATSREAGDREQFF. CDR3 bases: TGTGCCACCAGCAGAGAAGCGGGAGATAGGGAGCAGTTCTTC.

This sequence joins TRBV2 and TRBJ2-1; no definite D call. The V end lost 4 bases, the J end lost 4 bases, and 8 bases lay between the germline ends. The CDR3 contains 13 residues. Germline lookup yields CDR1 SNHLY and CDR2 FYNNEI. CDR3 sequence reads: CASSAPGYNEQFF. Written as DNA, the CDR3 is TGTGCCAGCAGTGCCCCAGGTTACAATGAGCAGTTCTTC.

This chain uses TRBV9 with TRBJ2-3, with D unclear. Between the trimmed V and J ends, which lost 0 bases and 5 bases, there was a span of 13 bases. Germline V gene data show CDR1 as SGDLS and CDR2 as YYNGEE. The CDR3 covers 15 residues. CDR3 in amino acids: CASSVALNPQDTQYF. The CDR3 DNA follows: TGTGCCAGCAGCGTAGCACTAAATCCACAAGATACGCAGTATTTT.

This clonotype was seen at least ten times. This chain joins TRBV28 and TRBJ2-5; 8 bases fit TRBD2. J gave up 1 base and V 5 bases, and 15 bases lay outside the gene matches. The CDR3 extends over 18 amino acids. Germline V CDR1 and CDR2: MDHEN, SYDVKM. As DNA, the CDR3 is TGTGCCAGCAGTACCCCCCTGAGCCAGCGGGGGCTCCAAGAGACCCAGTACTTC. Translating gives CASSTPLSQRGLQETQYF.